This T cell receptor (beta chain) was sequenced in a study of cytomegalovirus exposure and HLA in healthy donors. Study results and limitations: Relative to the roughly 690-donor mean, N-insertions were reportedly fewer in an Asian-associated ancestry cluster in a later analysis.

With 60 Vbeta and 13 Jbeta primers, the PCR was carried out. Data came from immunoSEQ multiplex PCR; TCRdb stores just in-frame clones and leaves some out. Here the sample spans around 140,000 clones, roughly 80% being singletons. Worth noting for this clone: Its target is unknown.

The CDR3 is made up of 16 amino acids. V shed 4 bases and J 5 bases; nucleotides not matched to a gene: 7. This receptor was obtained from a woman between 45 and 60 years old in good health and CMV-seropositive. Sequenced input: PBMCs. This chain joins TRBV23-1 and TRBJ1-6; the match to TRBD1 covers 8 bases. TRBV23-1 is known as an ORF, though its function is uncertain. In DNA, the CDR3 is TGCGCCAGCAGTCGATCCGGACAGGGAGATAATTCACCCCTCCACTTT. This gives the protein CASSRSGQGDNSPLHF.